Here is one T cell receptor beta chain with its context. The sample originates from a study of cytotoxic CD8 clonotypes in ibrutinib-treated CLL. Assay: immunoSEQ multiplex PCR; the TCRdb copy retains only in-frame clones and omits some. The sample holds 60,000 to 65,000 clones, around 52% seen once. The trim removed 5 bases at V and 4 bases at J, leaving 10 bases unmatched. The V gene's germline CDR1 is MNHEY and CDR2 SMNVEV (reference sequence). The CDR3 has 16 amino acids. The sequenced sample was PBMCs, obtained after 12 months of ibrutinib treatment. The chain joins TRBV27 to TRBJ1-2; TRBD1 agrees at 10 bases. The sequence came from a human donor with chronic lymphocytic leukemia. The CDR3 reads CASSPRRGQGGYGYTF. The CDR3 DNA reads TGTGCCAGCAGTCCGCGCCGAGGACAGGGGGGCTATGGCTACACCTTC.